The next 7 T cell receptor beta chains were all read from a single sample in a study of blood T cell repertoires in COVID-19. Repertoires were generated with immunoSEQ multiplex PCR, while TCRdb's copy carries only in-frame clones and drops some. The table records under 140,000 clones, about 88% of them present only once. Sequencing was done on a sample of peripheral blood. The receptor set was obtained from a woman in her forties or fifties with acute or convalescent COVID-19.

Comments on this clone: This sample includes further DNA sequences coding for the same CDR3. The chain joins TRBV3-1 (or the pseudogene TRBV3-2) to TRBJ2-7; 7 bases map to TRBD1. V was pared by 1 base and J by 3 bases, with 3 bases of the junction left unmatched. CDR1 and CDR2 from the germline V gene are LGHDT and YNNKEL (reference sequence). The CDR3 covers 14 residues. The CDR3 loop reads CASSQARDSYEQYF. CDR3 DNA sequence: TGTGCCAGCAGCCAAGCGAGGGACAGCTACGAGCAGTACTTC.

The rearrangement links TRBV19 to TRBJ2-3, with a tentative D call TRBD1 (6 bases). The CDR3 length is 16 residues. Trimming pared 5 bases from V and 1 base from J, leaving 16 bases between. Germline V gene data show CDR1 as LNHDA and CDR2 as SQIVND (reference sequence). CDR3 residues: CASSPRTVGGTDTQYF. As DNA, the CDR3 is TGTGCCAGTAGTCCGAGGACAGTCGGGGGCACAGATACGCAGTATTTT.

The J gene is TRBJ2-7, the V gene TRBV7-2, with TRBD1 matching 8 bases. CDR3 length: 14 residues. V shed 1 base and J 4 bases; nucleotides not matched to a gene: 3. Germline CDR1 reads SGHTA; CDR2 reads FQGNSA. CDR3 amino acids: CASSLGTGPYEQYF. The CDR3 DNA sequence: TGTGCCAGCAGCTTAGGGACAGGGCCGTACGAGCAGTACTTC.

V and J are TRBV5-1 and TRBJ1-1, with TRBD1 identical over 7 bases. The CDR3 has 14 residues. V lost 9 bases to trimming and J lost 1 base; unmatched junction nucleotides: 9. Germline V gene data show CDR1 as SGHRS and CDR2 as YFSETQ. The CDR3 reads CATASGQPNTEAFF. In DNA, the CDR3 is TGCGCCACTGCGTCGGGACAGCCGAACACTGAAGCTTTCTTT. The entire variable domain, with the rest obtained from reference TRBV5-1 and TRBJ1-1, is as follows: KAGVTQTPRYLIKTRGQQVTLSCSPISGHRSVSWYQQTPGQGLQFLFEYFSETQRNKGNFPGRFSGRQFSNSRSEMNVSTLELGDSALYLCATASGQPNTEAFFGQGTRLTVV.

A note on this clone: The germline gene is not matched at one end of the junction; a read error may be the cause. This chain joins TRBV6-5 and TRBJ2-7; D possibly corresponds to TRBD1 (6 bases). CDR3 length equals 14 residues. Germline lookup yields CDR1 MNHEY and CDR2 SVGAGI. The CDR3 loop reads CASSDSGTIGATNF. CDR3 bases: TGTGCCAGCAGTGACTCGGGGACAATAGGGGCCACGAACTTC.

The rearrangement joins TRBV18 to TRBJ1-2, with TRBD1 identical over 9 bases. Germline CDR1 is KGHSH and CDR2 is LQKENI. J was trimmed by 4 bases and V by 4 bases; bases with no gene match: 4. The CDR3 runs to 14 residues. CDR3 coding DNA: TGTGCCAGCTCACGCACGGGACAGGGCTATGGCTACACCTTC. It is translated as CASSRTGQGYGYTF. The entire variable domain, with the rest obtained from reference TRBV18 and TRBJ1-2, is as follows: NAGVMQNPRHLVRRRGQEARLRCSPMKGHSHVYWYRQLPEEGLKFMVYLQKENIIDESGMPKERFSAEFPKEGPSILRIQQVVRGDSAAYFCASSRTGQGYGYTFGSGTRLTVV.

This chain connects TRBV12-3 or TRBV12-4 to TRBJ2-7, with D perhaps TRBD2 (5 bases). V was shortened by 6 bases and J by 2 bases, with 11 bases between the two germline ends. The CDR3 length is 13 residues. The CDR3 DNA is TGTGCCAGCAGCCGGGGTTGGGCCTACGAGCAGTACTTC. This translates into CASSRGWAYEQYF.